A selection of T cell receptor beta chains follows, all from one sample in a study of CD8 T cells in ankylosing spondylitis. MiXCR was run by TCRdb on the 5' RACE reads, yielding one entry per CDR3 protein. The sample records some 9,700 distinct CDR3 sequences, roughly 6% being singletons. The material sequenced was blood, either unsorted or a sorted T cell fraction (not recorded which). The receptors were sampled from a female donor with ankylosing spondylitis or in good health (not recorded which). Each CDR3 is given with its conserved first and last residue. D genes are given only for firm matches. The size field is filled for only some rows; it gives once, few, many or a size class.

D gene,V gene,clone size,J gene,CDR3 protein,CDR3 DNA
-,TRBV9,many,TRBJ2-3,CASSVEWGPKADTQYF,TGTGCCAGCAGCGTAGAGTGGGGGCCCAAGGCAGATACGCAGTATTTT
TRBD2,TRBV9,-,TRBJ2-7,CASSPQGSSGDEQYF,TGTGCCAGCAGCCCGCAGGGCTCTAGCGGGGACGAGCAGTACTTC
-,TRBV9,many,TRBJ2-3,CASSVPRGGENTDTQYF,TGTGCCAGCAGCGTACCAAGGGGCGGGGAGAACACAGATACGCAGTATTTT
-,TRBV9,many,TRBJ1-6,CASSVAHGGLEGSPLHF,TGTGCCAGCAGCGTAGCCCACGGAGGGTTGGAGGGTTCACCCCTCCACTTT
TRBD1,TRBV9,many,TRBJ2-7,CASSATGTGGGEQYF,TGTGCCAGCAGCGCTACCGGGACAGGAGGCGGCGAGCAGTACTTC
-,TRBV9,many,TRBJ2-5,CASSVEAGGETQYF,TGTGCCAGCAGCGTAGAGGCTGGTGGAGAGACCCAGTACTTC
-,TRBV9,many,TRBJ2-5,CASSAGYQETQYF,TGTGCCAGCAGCGCCGGGTATCAAGAGACCCAGTACTTC
TRBD2,TRBV9,few,TRBJ2-1,CASSPTGTSGNEQFF,TGTGCCAGCAGCCCCACCGGGACTAGCGGGAATGAGCAGTTCTTC
-,TRBV9,-,TRBJ1-2,CASSALSVGNYGYTF,TGTGCCAGCAGCGCACTATCGGTCGGTAACTATGGCTACACCTTC
-,TRBV9,-,TRBJ2-1,CASSGAGGDYNEQFF,TGTGCCAGCAGCGGCGCCGGGGGCGACTACAATGAGCAGTTCTTC
-,TRBV9,medium-sized,TRBJ1-5,CASSVSGVSNQPQHF,TGTGCCAGCAGCGTCTCTGGGGTGAGCAATCAGCCCCAGCATTTT
TRBD1,TRBV9,many,TRBJ2-3,CASSAYEGQSTDTQYF,TGTGCCAGCAGCGCATATGAGGGACAGAGCACAGATACGCAGTATTTT
TRBD2,TRBV9,few,TRBJ2-1,CASSVDSGRANERFF,TGTGCCAGCAGCGTAGATAGCGGGAGGGCCAATGAGCGGTTCTTC
-,TRBV9,-,TRBJ2-7,CASSHGTATYEQYF,TGTGCCAGCAGCCACGGGACGGCGACCTACGAGCAGTACTTC
-,TRBV9,many,TRBJ2-7,CASSSNSYEQYF,TGTGCCAGCAGCTCTAACTCCTACGAGCAGTACTTC
-,TRBV9,many,TRBJ2-2,CASSASDGAGELFF,TGTGCCAGCAGCGCTAGCGATGGGGCCGGGGAGCTGTTTTTT
TRBD2,TRBV9,many,TRBJ2-7,CASSLRGGGLYEQYF,TGTGCCAGCAGCCTCCGCGGCGGGGGACTATACGAGCAGTACTTC
TRBD2,TRBV9,-,TRBJ2-7,CASSVGTSGGHNQYF,TGTGCCAGCAGCGTAGGGACTAGCGGGGGCCACAATCAGTACTTC
-,TRBV9,many,TRBJ2-1,CASSPGTHNEQFF,TGTGCCAGCAGCCCCGGGACTCACAATGAGCAGTTCTTC
-,TRBV9,few,TRBJ2-1,CASSVEAGGGNEQFF,TGTGCCAGCAGCGTAGAAGCGGGCGGAGGCAATGAGCAGTTCTTC
TRBD1,TRBV9,-,TRBJ2-5,CASSDSGGGETQYF,TGTGCCAGCAGCGACTCAGGGGGCGGCGAGACCCAGTACTTC
TRBD1,TRBV9,many,TRBJ1-5,CASSETGNTNQPQHF,TGTGCCAGCAGCGAGACAGGGAATACCAATCAGCCCCAGCATTTT
-,TRBV9,many,TRBJ2-1,CASSVGENAGYNEQFF,TGTGCCAGCAGCGTAGGTGAAAACGCAGGCTACAATGAGCAGTTCTTC
TRBD2,TRBV9,many,TRBJ2-1,CASSPRGGEGYNEQFF,TGTGCCAGCAGCCCCCGCGGGGGAGAAGGCTACAATGAGCAGTTCTTC
-,TRBV9,medium-sized,TRBJ1-2,CASSVEQETYGYTF,TGTGCCAGCAGCGTAGAGCAGGAGACCTATGGCTACACCTTC
-,TRBV9,medium-sized,TRBJ2-1,CASSDPAGTYNEQFF,TGTGCCAGCAGCGACCCCGCGGGGACCTACAATGAGCAGTTCTTC
-,TRBV21-1,many,TRBJ2-7,CAEIADRGLWQYF,TGTGCCGAAATAGCGGACAGGGGGCTATGGCAGTACTTC
TRBD1,TRBV9,many,TRBJ1-1,CASSLVQGARTEAFF,TGTGCCAGCAGCCTAGTACAGGGGGCGCGCACTGAAGCTTTCTTT
-,TRBV9,medium-sized,TRBJ1-1,CASSADTLNTEAFF,TGTGCCAGCAGCGCGGACACACTGAACACTGAAGCTTTCTTT
-,TRBV9,medium-sized,TRBJ1-2,CASSSRGAGNYGYTF,TGTGCCAGCAGCTCCCGGGGGGCTGGGAACTATGGCTACACCTTC
TRBD2,TRBV9,medium-sized,TRBJ2-3,CASSVAGLVGTDTQYF,TGTGCCAGCAGCGTAGCTGGACTAGTGGGCACAGATACGCAGTATTTT
TRBD1,TRBV9,many,TRBJ2-5,CASSVGDRAETQYF,TGTGCCAGCAGCGTAGGGGACAGGGCAGAGACCCAGTACTTC
TRBD2,TRBV9,-,TRBJ2-7,CASSVKRERYEQYF,TGTGCCAGCAGCGTTAAGCGGGAGAGGTACGAGCAGTACTTC
TRBD1,TRBV9,many,TRBJ1-6,CASSVTGDNSPLHF,TGTGCCAGCAGCGTAACAGGGGATAATTCACCCCTCCACTTT
-,TRBV9,many,TRBJ2-1,CASSVANEQFF,TGTGCCAGCAGCGTTGCTAATGAGCAGTTCTTC
-,TRBV9,-,TRBJ1-5,CASSVAGSNQPQHF,TGTGCCAGCAGCGTAGCAGGTAGCAATCAGCCCCAGCATTTT
TRBD2,TRBV9,many,TRBJ2-1,CASSVGGSGENNEQFF,TGTGCCAGCAGCGTAGGGGGTAGCGGGGAAAACAATGAGCAGTTCTTC
-,TRBV9,many,TRBJ2-2,CASSGYGGRDTGELFF,TGTGCCAGCAGCGGTTACGGGGGCAGGGACACCGGGGAGCTGTTTTTT
TRBD1,TRBV9,medium-sized,TRBJ2-7,CASSVGKGGGPYEQYF,TGTGCCAGCAGCGTAGGAAAAGGGGGCGGCCCCTACGAGCAGTACTTC
TRBD2,TRBV9,many,TRBJ2-3,CASSLGGLAEITDTQYF,TGTGCCAGCAGCCTAGGGGGACTAGCGGAGATTACAGATACGCAGTATTTT
TRBD2,TRBV9,many,TRBJ2-3,CASSVAGGGSTDTQYF,TGTGCCAGCAGCGTAGCGGGCGGGGGTAGCACAGATACGCAGTATTTT
-,TRBV9,many,TRBJ1-2,CASSVADRANYGYTF,TGTGCCAGCAGCGTAGCGGACAGAGCTAACTATGGCTACACCTTC
TRBD2,TRBV9,medium-sized,TRBJ2-7,CASSVGLAGIHEQYF,TGTGCCAGCAGCGTCGGACTAGCGGGGATCCACGAGCAGTACTTC
-,TRBV9,medium-sized,TRBJ2-4,CASSVGGTFDIQYF,TGTGCCAGCAGCGTAGGGGGGACATTTGACATTCAGTACTTC
-,TRBV4-1,many,TRBJ2-6,CASPLWHLTGGANVLTF,TGCGCCAGCCCATTGTGGCACCTGACCGGTGGGGCCAACGTCCTGACTTTC
-,TRBV9,many,TRBJ2-5,CASSASGAQETQYF,TGTGCCAGCAGCGCTTCGGGGGCCCAAGAGACCCAGTACTTC
-,TRBV9,few,TRBJ2-1,CASSGTVYNEQFF,TGTGCCAGCAGCGGGACAGTCTACAATGAGCAGTTCTTC
-,TRBV9,few,TRBJ2-3,CASSVGRGFGGSLTDTQYF,TGTGCCAGCAGCGTCGGAAGGGGTTTTGGGGGTAGCCTTACAGATACGCAGTATTTT
TRBD1,TRBV9,-,TRBJ2-6,CASSVNRGNSGANVLTF,TGTGCCAGCAGCGTGAACAGGGGCAACTCTGGGGCCAACGTCCTGACTTTC
-,TRBV9,many,TRBJ2-3,CASSPEIRTDTQYF,TGTGCCAGCAGCCCAGAGATTAGAACAGATACGCAGTATTTT
TRBD2,TRBV9,many,TRBJ2-1,CASSVGAGGRDNEQFF,TGTGCCAGCAGCGTAGGGGCGGGAGGTAGGGACAATGAGCAGTTCTTC
TRBD2,TRBV9,many,TRBJ2-2,CASSEGLASTGELFF,TGTGCCAGCAGCGAGGGACTAGCTTCCACCGGGGAGCTGTTTTTT
-,TRBV9,medium-sized,TRBJ2-1,CASSAQNNEQFF,TGTGCCAGCAGCGCCCAGAACAATGAGCAGTTCTTC
-,TRBV9,medium-sized,TRBJ2-3,CASSVVTSDTQYF,TGTGCCAGCAGCGTAGTAACCTCAGATACGCAGTATTTT
TRBD2,TRBV9,many,TRBJ2-1,CASSALGLAGPYNEQFF,TGTGCCAGCAGCGCATTAGGACTAGCGGGCCCCTACAATGAGCAGTTCTTC
TRBD1,TRBV9,many,TRBJ2-5,CASSVGPGQGVRETQYF,TGTGCCAGCAGCGTAGGTCCCGGACAGGGGGTTCGAGAGACCCAGTACTTC
-,TRBV9,many,TRBJ2-1,CASSLRNEQFF,TGTGCCAGCAGCCTCCGGAATGAGCAGTTCTTC
-,TRBV9,many,TRBJ1-2,CASSDMPHYGYTF,TGTGCCAGCAGCGACATGCCCCATTATGGCTACACCTTC
-,TRBV9,many,TRBJ2-1,CASSGGGWINEQFF,TGTGCCAGCAGCGGGGGAGGATGGATCAATGAGCAGTTCTTC
-,TRBV9,few,TRBJ2-3,CASSVGTAGYTQYF,TGTGCCAGCAGCGTAGGGACCGCGGGGTATACGCAGTATTTT